This T cell receptor (beta chain) stems from a study of T cells after yellow fever vaccination. This clonotype was counted at least ten times. What it binds is not known. Study-level results: Overall, a small share of clonotypes was seen in both CD4 and CD8 compartments.

TCRdb ran MiXCR on the 5' RACE reads and lists one entry per CDR3 protein. The data hold some 300,000 distinct CDR3 sequences, with approximately 3.8% observed a single time. Losses at the gene ends were 4 bases for V and 5 bases for J; bases not matched to a gene: 6. The CDR3 has 15 amino acids. Germline V gene lookup returns CDR1 SGHRS and CDR2 YFSETQ. The chain recombines TRBV5-1 with TRBJ2-1; TRBD2 agrees at 10 bases. The material was PBMCs, obtained on the day of the yellow fever booster vaccination. This TCR was recovered from a man between 18 and 35 years old who received the YFV17D yellow fever vaccine. CDR3 DNA: TGCGCCAGCAGCACTCAGAGCGGGGGGGACAATGAGCAGTTCTTC. As protein: CASSTQSGGDNEQFF.